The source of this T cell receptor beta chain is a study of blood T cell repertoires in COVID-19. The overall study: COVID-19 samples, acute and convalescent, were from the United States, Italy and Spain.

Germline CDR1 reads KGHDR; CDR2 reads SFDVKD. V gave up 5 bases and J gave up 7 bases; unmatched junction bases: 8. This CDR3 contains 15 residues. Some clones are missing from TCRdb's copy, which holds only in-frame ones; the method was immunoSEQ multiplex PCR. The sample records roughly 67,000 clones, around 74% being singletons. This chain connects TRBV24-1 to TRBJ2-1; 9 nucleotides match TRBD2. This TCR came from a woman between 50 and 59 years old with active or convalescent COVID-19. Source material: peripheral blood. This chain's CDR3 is CATSVVSGSSNEQFF. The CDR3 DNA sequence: TGTGCCACCAGTGTCGTTAGCGGGAGTAGTAATGAGCAGTTCTTC.